Listed below are T cell receptor beta chains from one sample, sequenced in a study of blood T cells in healthy people across ages. TCRdb fed the 5' RACE reads into MiXCR, producing one record per CDR3 protein. The sample has some 1.1 million distinct CDR3 sequences, around two fifths seen once. The material sequenced was blood. The receptors here all came from a young man in good health. CDR3s include the opening cysteine and the closing phenylalanine or tryptophan. A D gene is named only where the DNA matches it firmly. Expanded clones are given a class, and other clones once, few, many or no size at all.

>NA|TRBJ2-7|TRBV2|few
TGTGCCAGCAGCAGGACAGTGGGATACTACGAGCAGTACTTC
CASSRTVGYYEQYF
>NA|TRBJ2-1|TRBV20-1|few
TGCAGTGCTAGAGATGGCCCTGGGGGTGGCAATGAGCAGTTCTTC
CSARDGPGGGNEQFF
>NA|TRBJ1-2|TRBV28|NA
TGTGCCAGCACCCCGCGAGGGAGCGACTATGGCTACACCTTC
CASTPRGSDYGYTF
>NA|TRBJ1-5|TRBV28|few
TGTGCCAGCAGTTTAGGGGCCGAGGGGAATCAGCCCCAGCATTTT
CASSLGAEGNQPQHF
>NA|TRBJ2-5|TRBV29-1|NA
TGCAGCGTTGTTCGGTCCGGTGAGACCCAGTACTTC
CSVVRSGETQYF
>NA|TRBJ2-5|TRBV28|NA
TGTGCCAGCAGTTCCGGGACTCTTTCCTACGGGCAGTACTTC
CASSSGTLSYGQYF
>TRBD1|TRBJ2-5|TRBV6-5|NA
TGTGCCAGCAGTGACGCAGGGGGTGCGGAGACCCAGTACTTC
CASSDAGGAETQYF
>TRBD1|TRBJ2-5|TRBV10-3|NA
TGTGCCATCAGTTTGGGACAGGGTAACCAAGAGACCCAGTACTTC
CAISLGQGNQETQYF
>NA|TRBJ2-2|TRBV5-1|NA
TGCGCCAGCAGCCCCAGGGGTCCCGGGGAGCTGTTTTTT
CASSPRGPGELFF
>TRBD1|TRBJ2-7|TRBV20-1|NA
TGCAGTGCTAGAGAGGGCAGGGGGCGCATCAATGAGCAGTACTTC
CSAREGRGRINEQYF
>NA|TRBJ2-7|TRBV2|few
TGTGCCAGCAGTGAAGATAACGGTCAGCAGTACTTC
CASSEDNGQQYF
>NA|TRBJ2-3|TRBV6-2/TRBV6-3|few
TGTGCCAGCAGTTATATCCGGACTACGCAGTATTTT
CASSYIRTTQYF
>NA|TRBJ1-5|TRBV7-2|many
TGTGCCAGCAGTTTTAATAGCAATCAGCCCCAGCATTTT
CASSFNSNQPQHF
>NA|TRBJ2-7|TRBV4-1|NA
TGCGCCAGCAGCCAAGATGTGACCGGGGAGATCCAGTACTTC
CASSQDVTGEIQYF
>NA|TRBJ2-3|TRBV7-6|NA
TGTGCCAGCAGCTTACGTACGGATGCAGATACGCAGTATTTT
CASSLRTDADTQYF
>TRBD2|TRBJ2-1|TRBV2|NA
TGTGCCAGCATGTGGTTGGTAGCGGGATACAATGAGCAGTTCTTC
CASMWLVAGYNEQFF
>NA|TRBJ1-1|TRBV20-1|NA
TGCAGTGGGAAGTCTGGAACCCTCAACACTGAAGCTTTCTTT
CSGKSGTLNTEAFF
>NA|TRBJ1-3|TRBV4-1|few
TGCGCCAGCAGCCGCAGGGGCTCTGGAAACACCATATATTTT
CASSRRGSGNTIYF
>NA|TRBJ2-5|TRBV13|few
TGTGCCAGCAGCTTACGGGCCTGGACCCTCCAAGAGACCCAGTACTTC
CASSLRAWTLQETQYF
>NA|TRBJ2-4|TRBV7-9|NA
TGTGCCAGCAGCTTACAGAAGGGCAGCTCGCCCATTCAGTACTTC
CASSLQKGSSPIQYF
>TRBD2|TRBJ2-7|TRBV5-6|few
TGTGCCAGCAGCTCGGGACTAACCTACGAGCAGTACTTC
CASSSGLTYEQYF
>NA|TRBJ1-2|TRBV29-1|many
TGCAGCGGTGACTCTGAAGCACCAGCTAACTATGGCTACACCTTC
CSGDSEAPANYGYTF